The 24 T cell receptor beta chains in this list originate from one sample, sequenced in a study of T cells in Graves' hyperthyroidism and ophthalmopathy. TCR beta CDR3 regions were amplified from RNA transcripts. HTBI primers were used for first-round RT-PCR of the TCR CDR3. TCRdb called the multiplex PCR reads again in MiXCR, with one record for every CDR3 protein. Of some 360,000 distinct CDR3 sequences listed, roughly 13% are singletons. Sequenced: blood. The source of these receptors is a woman in her fifties or sixties with Graves' hyperthyroidism.

At least ten counts were recorded for this clonotype. V is TRBV5-1 and J is TRBJ1-4; 10 bases match TRBD1. V lost 3 bases to trimming and J lost 7 bases; unmatched junction nucleotides: 6. The CDR3 loop spans 15 amino acids. Germline V gene data show CDR1 as SGHRS and CDR2 as YFSETQ. CDR3 loop: CASSSTGTGAEKLFF. As DNA, the CDR3 is TGCGCCAGCAGCTCCACCGGGACAGGGGCTGAAAAACTGTTTTTT.

This clonotype was found many times. The V and J genes are TRBV11-2 and TRBJ2-7, with unresolved D. CDR3 length: 15 residues. Germline values: CDR1 SGHAT, CDR2 FQNNGV. Trimming left V 6 bases short and J 2 bases short, with 17 bases between. CDR3 amino acids: CASSSVNTPPYEQYF. Here the CDR3 DNA reads TGTGCCAGCAGTTCAGTCAACACCCCACCCTACGAGCAGTACTTC.

A note on this clonotype: A read error is possible here, since a much larger clone lies one base away. The rearrangement joins TRBV6-5 to TRBJ2-5; 7 bases are a match to TRBD2. Germline-derived CDR1 and CDR2 are MNHEY and SVGAGI. V was clipped by 2 bases and J by 4 bases; unmatched bases: 7. This CDR3 spans 15 amino acids. Here the CDR3 DNA reads TGTGCCAGCAGTTACGGAACTAGCGAGCCAGAGACCCAGTACTTC. Protein product: CASSYGTSEPETQYF.

This clonotype has at least ten counts. The V and J genes are TRBV12-3 or TRBV12-4 and TRBJ1-3, with D possibly TRBD1 on 6 matching bases. The CDR3 is 15 amino acids. Trimming pared 5 bases from V and 1 base from J, leaving 12 bases between. The chain's CDR3 is CASSGGRTSGNTIYF. The CDR3 nucleotides are TGTGCCAGCAGTGGGGGGCGGACTTCTGGAAACACCATATATTTT.

This clonotype was recorded many times. The genes are TRBV27 and TRBJ2-1; D perhaps matches TRBD2 (7 bases). CDR3 length: 14 residues. V gave up 0 bases and J gave up 8 bases, with 11 bases separating them. CDR1 is MNHEY, CDR2 SMNVEV, per germline (reference sequence). CDR3 protein: CASSLSRGGHEQFF. DNA for the CDR3: TGTGCCAGCAGTTTATCGCGCGGGGGCCATGAGCAGTTCTTC.

This clonotype was counted ten times or more. The rearrangement uses TRBV7-8 and TRBJ2-5, with D maybe TRBD2 (6 bases). The V gene's germline CDR1 is SGHVS and CDR2 FQNEAQ. This CDR3 has 14 amino acids. Trimming cost V 1 base and J 4 bases, with 10 bases left between them. The CDR3 region is CASSLGGDLETQYF. In DNA form, the CDR3 reads TGTGCCAGCAGCTTAGGGGGGGACTTAGAGACCCAGTACTTC.

This clonotype was counted between two and nine times. At one boundary the junction diverges from the germline segment, which might be a read error. The V and J genes are TRBV24-1 and TRBJ1-2, with D uncertain. CDR1 and CDR2 from the germline V gene are KGHDR and SFDVKD. This CDR3 is 13 amino acids long. CDR3 sequence: CATSDLTNYGYTF. In DNA form, the CDR3 reads TGTGCCACCAGTGATTTAACTAACTACGGCTACACCTTC.

This clonotype occurred many times. The rearrangement links TRBV3-1 to TRBJ2-5; maybe TRBD1 (6 bases). The CDR3 has 14 amino acids. Trimming left V 1 base short and J 5 bases short, with 11 bases between. CDR1 LGHDT and CDR2 YNNKEL come from the germline V gene (reference sequence). The CDR3 protein is CASSQVGGRETQYF. In nucleotides, the CDR3 is TGTGCCAGCAGCCAAGTAGGGGGTCGGGAGACCCAGTACTTC.

A note on this clonotype: This may be a read error: a much more frequent sequence differs by one nucleotide. This chain connects TRBV7-6 to TRBJ2-7; 16 nucleotides agree with TRBD2. V dropped 5 bases and J dropped 2; count of bases not matched to a gene: 9. CDR3 length: 18 residues. In germline, CDR1 is SGHVS, CDR2 FNYEAQ. The CDR3 DNA reads TGTGCCAGCAGCCGCCCCCCGGGACTAGCGGGAGGGACCTACGAGCAGTACTTC. It encodes CASSRPPGLAGGTYEQYF.

This chain joins TRBV10-3 and TRBJ1-1; 10 bases fit TRBD1. The J segment lost 0 bases and the V segment lost 3 bases, leaving 4 bases of the junction unmatched. The CDR3 consists of 16 residues. CDR1 and CDR2 (germline): ENHRY, SYGVKD. The CDR3 DNA sequence: TGTGCCATCAGTGAAGCGGACAGGGGGTTGAACACTGAAGCTTTCTTT. Its protein is CAISEADRGLNTEAFF.

This clonotype was picked up many times. The chain uses TRBV30 and TRBJ1-2, with TRBD1 matching over 8 bases. The germline V gene has CDR1 GTSNPN and CDR2 SVGIG (reference sequence). Trimming cost V 0 bases and J 8 bases; bases outside gene matches: 11. The CDR3 totals 15 residues. The CDR3 is CAWSVYPPRDRGYTF. In DNA, the CDR3 is TGTGCCTGGAGTGTATATCCACCTAGGGACAGGGGCTACACCTTC.

V and J are TRBV29-1 and TRBJ2-3; a possible D gene is TRBD2 (6 bases). Trimming removed 0 bases from V and 4 bases from J, with 14 bases in between. The germline gives CDR1 SQVTM, CDR2 ANQGSEA. The CDR3 is 15 residues long. CDR3 in DNA: TGCAGCGTTGAAGACCACGGGACTGTCGCAGATACGCAGTATTTT. Translated: CSVEDHGTVADTQYF.

The table lists this clonotype with many counts. The chain has TRBV18 and TRBJ1-5; unclear D gene. The CDR3 is 15 residues long. CDR1 is KGHSH and CDR2 is LQKENI in the germline V gene. V lost 4 bases and J lost 4, with 14 bases in between. The CDR3 spells CASSLNDGVNQPQHF. The CDR3 coding sequence is TGTGCCAGCTCACTAAACGACGGGGTAAATCAGCCCCAGCATTTT.

The CDR3 loop reads CASSPARGRHYEQYF. DNA of the CDR3: TGTGCCAGCAGCCCGGCGCGGGGCCGGCACTACGAGCAGTACTTC. This chain uses TRBV13 with TRBJ2-7, with D perhaps TRBD2 (6 bases). V was cut by 5 bases and J by 3 bases, with 17 bases left in between. The CDR3 totals 15 residues. The germline gives CDR1 PRHDT, CDR2 FYEKMQ (reference sequence).

This clonotype was counted between two and nine times. This chain uses TRBV5-1 with TRBJ2-4; 7 bases align to TRBD1. CDR3 length: 13 residues. Germline assignment: CDR1 SGHRS and CDR2 YFSETQ. V lost 4 bases and J lost 8; bases outside the gene matches: 6. The CDR3 bases are TGCGCCAGCAGCACAGACAGGGTAGACATTCAGTACTTC. It translates to CASSTDRVDIQYF.

This clonotype was found many times. V usage is TRBV12-3 or TRBV12-4 and J usage is TRBJ1-1; a weak D match, TRBD1 (6 bases). The V gene lost 6 bases and the J gene lost 1 base, with 12 bases spanning the gap. CDR3 length equals 14 residues. CDR3 protein: CASRTDRWNTEAFF. The CDR3 nucleotides are TGTGCCAGCAGGACCGACAGGTGGAACACTGAAGCTTTCTTT.

About this clonotype itself: A much larger clone lies one base from this, so it may be a read error. The J gene is TRBJ2-3, the V gene TRBV20-1; weak D call: TRBD2 (5 bases). CDR1 and CDR2 (germline): DFQATT, SNEGSKA (reference sequence). The ends were cut back, 3 bases at V and 2 bases at J, with 6 bases in the middle. CDR3 length: 12 residues. The CDR3 coding sequence is TGCAGTGCTAGCCTAGCCACAGATACGCAGTATTTT. This gives the protein CSASLATDTQYF.

This clonotype was found once. The chain employs TRBV30 and TRBJ1-1, with unresolved D. V lost 0 bases and J lost 4, with 12 bases in between. The CDR3 extends over 14 amino acids. Germline CDR1 reads GTSNPN; CDR2 reads SVGIG (reference sequence). The CDR3 coding sequence is TGTGCCTGGAGTGTAGTGGGGATAAGCACTGAAGCTTTCTTT. Translating gives CAWSVVGISTEAFF.

This clonotype appeared a few times. The chain joins TRBV6-2 or TRBV6-3 to TRBJ1-4; weak D call: TRBD1 (6 bases). V was pared by 6 bases and J by 8 bases, with 25 bases between. The CDR3 extends over 17 amino acids. In germline, CDR1 is MNHEY, CDR2 SVGEGT. CDR3 sequence: CASRPPDGQQRREKLFF. The CDR3 coding sequence is TGTGCCAGCAGACCACCCGACGGACAGCAAAGACGGGAAAAACTGTTTTTT.

The chain combines TRBV28 with TRBJ2-7, with unresolved D. Germline CDR1 is MDHEN and CDR2 is SYDVKM. V lost 4 bases, J lost 6 bases, and 10 bases lay in between. The CDR3 runs 12 residues. CDR3 bases: TGTGCCAGCAGTTCCTGGGTCGGCGAGCAGTACTTC. Translating gives CASSSWVGEQYF.

This clonotype was seen many times. The chain has TRBV7-2 and TRBJ2-1; D gene uncertain. The CDR3 totals 15 residues. Germline V lookup: CDR1 SGHTA, CDR2 FQGNSA. Trimming stripped 1 base from V and 9 bases from J, with 16 bases between. CDR3 sequence reads: CASSLVIRLGGEQFF. CDR3 nucleotide sequence: TGTGCCAGCAGCTTAGTCATCCGGCTAGGTGGTGAGCAGTTCTTC.

This clonotype came up many times. V and J are TRBV7-2 and TRBJ1-1; D is possibly TRBD1 (6 bases). With 6 bases removed from V and 5 bases from J, the gap between germline ends came to 19 bases. The length of the CDR3 is 15 residues. CDR1 SGHTA and CDR2 FQGNSA come from the germline V gene. The CDR3 DNA reads TGTGCCAGCAGATTTATCGGGGGGCTCGAAACTGAAGCTTTCTTT. Translating gives CASRFIGGLETEAFF. The full variable domain, in which reference TRBV7-2 and TRBJ1-1 provide the parts outside the CDR3, is GAGVSQSPSNKVTEKGKDVELRCDPISGHTALYWYRQSLGQGLEFLIYFQGNSAPDKSGLPSDRFSAERTGGSVSTLTIQRTQQEDSAVYLCASRFIGGLETEAFFGQGTRLTVV.

This clonotype has at least ten counts. The chain joins TRBV5-5 to TRBJ2-5; D uncertain. This CDR3 has 13 amino acids. Germline V gene sequence: CDR1 SGHKS, CDR2 YYEKEE (reference sequence). The V and J ends lost 0 bases and 5 bases respectively, with 8 bases between them. The CDR3, as DNA: TGTGCCAGCAGCTTGGCAGGTTTCGAGACCCAGTACTTC. Encoded protein: CASSLAGFETQYF.

This clonotype was picked up a small number of times. The chain combines TRBV5-1 with TRBJ2-6, with D unclear. Trimming cost V 4 bases and J 0 bases, with 8 bases left between them. The CDR3 loop spans 15 amino acids. Germline CDR1 SGHRS, CDR2 YFSETQ. In DNA, the CDR3 is TGCGCCAGCAGCCAACACGGCTCTGGGGCCAACGTCCTGACTTTC. Amino acids: CASSQHGSGANVLTF.